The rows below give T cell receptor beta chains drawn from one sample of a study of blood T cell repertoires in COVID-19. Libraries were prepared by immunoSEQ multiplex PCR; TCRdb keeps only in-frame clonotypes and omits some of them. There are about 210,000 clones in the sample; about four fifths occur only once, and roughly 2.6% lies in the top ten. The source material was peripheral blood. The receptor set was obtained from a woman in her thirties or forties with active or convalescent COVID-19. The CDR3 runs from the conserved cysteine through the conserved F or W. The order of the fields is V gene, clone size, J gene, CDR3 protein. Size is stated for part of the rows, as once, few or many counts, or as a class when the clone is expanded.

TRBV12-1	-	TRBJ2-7	CASSFCGSDAYEQYF
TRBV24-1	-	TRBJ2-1	CATSDRAGGSPYNEQFF
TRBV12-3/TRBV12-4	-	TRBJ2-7	CASSLSEYEQYF
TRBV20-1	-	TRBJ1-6	CSASIRQGPYNSPLHF
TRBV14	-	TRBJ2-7	CASSPWDFPLDEQYF
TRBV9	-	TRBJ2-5	CASSASGGAETQYF
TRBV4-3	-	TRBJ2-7	CASSQDTPYEQYF
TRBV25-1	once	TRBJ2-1	CASSDYKRQGWDNEQFF
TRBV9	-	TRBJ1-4	CASSATYRDEKLFF
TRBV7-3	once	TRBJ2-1	CASSLTSSSYNEQFF
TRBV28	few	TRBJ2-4	CASSRQGLAKNIQYF
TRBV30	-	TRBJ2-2	CAWSGTRNTGELFF
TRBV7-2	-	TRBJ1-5	CASSSTGASNQPQHF
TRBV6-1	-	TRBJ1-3	CASSETDWPSGNTIYF
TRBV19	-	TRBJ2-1	CASSAAGVYNEQFF